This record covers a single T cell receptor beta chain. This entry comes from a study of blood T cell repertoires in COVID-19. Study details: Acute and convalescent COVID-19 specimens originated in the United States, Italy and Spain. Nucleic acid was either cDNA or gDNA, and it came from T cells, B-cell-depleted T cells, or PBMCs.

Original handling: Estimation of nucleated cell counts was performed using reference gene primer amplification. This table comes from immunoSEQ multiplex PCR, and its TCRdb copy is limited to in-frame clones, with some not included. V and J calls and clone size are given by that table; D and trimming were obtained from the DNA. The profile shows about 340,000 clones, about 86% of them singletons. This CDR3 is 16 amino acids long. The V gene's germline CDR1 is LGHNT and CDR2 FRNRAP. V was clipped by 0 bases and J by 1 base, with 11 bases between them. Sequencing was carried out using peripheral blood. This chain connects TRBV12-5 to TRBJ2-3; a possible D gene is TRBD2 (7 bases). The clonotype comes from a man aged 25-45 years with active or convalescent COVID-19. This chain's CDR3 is CASGLVRGARTDTQYF. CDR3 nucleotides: TGTGCTAGTGGTTTGGTACGGGGGGCCCGCACAGATACGCAGTATTTT.